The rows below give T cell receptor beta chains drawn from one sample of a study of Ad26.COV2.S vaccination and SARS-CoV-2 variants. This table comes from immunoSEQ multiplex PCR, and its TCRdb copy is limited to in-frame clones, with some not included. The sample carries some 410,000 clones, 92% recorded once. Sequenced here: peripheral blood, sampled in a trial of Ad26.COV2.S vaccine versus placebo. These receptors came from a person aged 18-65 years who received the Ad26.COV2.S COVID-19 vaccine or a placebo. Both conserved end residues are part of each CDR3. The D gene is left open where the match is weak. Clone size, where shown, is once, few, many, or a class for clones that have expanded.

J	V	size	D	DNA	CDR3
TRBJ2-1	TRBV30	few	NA	TGTGCCTTCGAAAAAAGCTCCTACAATGAGCAGTTCTTC	CAFEKSSYNEQFF
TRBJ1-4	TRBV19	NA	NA	TGTGCCAGTAGTGCGGGGGGAGCAACTAATGAAAAACTGTTTTTT	CASSAGGATNEKLFF
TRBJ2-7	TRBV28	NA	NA	TGTGCCAGCAGCCGGGGGAACTACGAGCAGTACTTC	CASSRGNYEQYF
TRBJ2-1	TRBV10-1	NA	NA	TGCGCCAGCAGTGATCGGGAATCCTACAATGAGCAGTTCTTC	CASSDRESYNEQFF
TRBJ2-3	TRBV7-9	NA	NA	TGTGCCAGCAGCTTACCCCCGCCAGATACGCAGTATTTT	CASSLPPPDTQYF
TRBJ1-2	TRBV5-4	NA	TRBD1	TGTGCCAGCAGCTTGCCCCAGGGGGCGGGGGGCTACACCTTC	CASSLPQGAGGYTF
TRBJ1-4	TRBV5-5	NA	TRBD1	TGTGCCAGCAGCATTCCCGGGACAGGGATTGAAAAACTGTTTTTT	CASSIPGTGIEKLFF
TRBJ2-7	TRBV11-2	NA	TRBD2	TGTGCCAGCAGCTTTGACGGCGGGGGGTTCGCCGAGCAGTACTTC	CASSFDGGGFAEQYF
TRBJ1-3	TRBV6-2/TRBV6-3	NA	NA	TGTGCCAGCAGCCGGGAGCTCTCTGGAAACACCATATATTTT	CASSRELSGNTIYF
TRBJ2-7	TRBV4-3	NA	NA	TGCGCCAGCAGCCAAGGACATCCCAACGTCTACGAGCAGTACTTC	CASSQGHPNVYEQYF
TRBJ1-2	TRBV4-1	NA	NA	TGCGCCAGCAGCCATTTTACCCGCCTCGGAGACCGCGACTTCTATGGCTACACCTTC	CASSHFTRLGDRDFYGYTF
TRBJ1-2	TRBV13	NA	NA	TGTGCCAGCAGTTTAGCACTATATGGCTACACCTTC	CASSLALYGYTF
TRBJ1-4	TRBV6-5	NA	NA	TGTGCCAGCAGCAAGAGCAGGGTTTCTGGTGAAAAACTGTTTTTT	CASSKSRVSGEKLFF
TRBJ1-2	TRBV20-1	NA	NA	TGCAGTGCTTCTCCAAACTATGGCTACACCTTC	CSASPNYGYTF
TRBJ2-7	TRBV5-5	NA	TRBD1	TGTGCCAGCAGCCTCCGGGACAGGGGTTACGAGCAGTACTTC	CASSLRDRGYEQYF
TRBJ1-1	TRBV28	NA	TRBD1	TGTGCCAGCACCAGGACAGGGGGCAACACTGAAGCTTTCTTT	CASTRTGGNTEAFF
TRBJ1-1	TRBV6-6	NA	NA	TGTGCCAGCAGCCCCAGGGTGGGGTCAACTGAAGCTTTCTTT	CASSPRVGSTEAFF
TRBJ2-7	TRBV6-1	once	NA	TGTGCCAGCAGTGAATTCCCCAGTTCCAGCGAGCAGTACTTC	CASSEFPSSSEQYF
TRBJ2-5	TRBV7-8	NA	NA	TGTGCCAGCAGCTTAGGCTCGAATTACCAAGAGACCCAGTACTTC	CASSLGSNYQETQYF
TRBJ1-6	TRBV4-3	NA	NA	TGCGCCAGCAGCCGAGCTCAGGGCTATAATTCACCCCTCCACTTT	CASSRAQGYNSPLHF
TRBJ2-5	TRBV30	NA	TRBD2	TGTGCCTGGAGGGCGGGGGGTCTTGAGACCCAGTACTTC	CAWRAGGLETQYF
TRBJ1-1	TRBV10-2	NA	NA	TGCGCCAGCAGGGAGGACTATCAATGGGCTGAAGCTTTCTTT	CASREDYQWAEAFF
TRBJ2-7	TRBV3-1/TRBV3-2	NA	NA	TGTGCCAGCAGCCGGGGGCGTAGTCAATACTACGAGCAGTACTTC	CASSRGRSQYYEQYF
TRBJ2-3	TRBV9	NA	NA	TGTGCCAGCCAGAGGCAGCTGATCACAGATACGCAGTATTTT	CASQRQLITDTQYF
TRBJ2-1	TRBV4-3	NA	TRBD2	TGCGCCAGCAGCCAAGACCTGGGACTAGCGGGTTACAATGAGCAGTTCTTC	CASSQDLGLAGYNEQFF
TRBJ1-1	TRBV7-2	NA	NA	TGTGCCAGCAGCTTACAGGGGACCACTGAAGCTTTCTTT	CASSLQGTTEAFF
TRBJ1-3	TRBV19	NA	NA	TGTGCCAGTAGTATCCGAAACTCGTCGGTTGCGCCCGGAAACACCATATATTTT	CASSIRNSSVAPGNTIYF
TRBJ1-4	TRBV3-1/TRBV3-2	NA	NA	TGTGCCAGCAGCCAAGCGGACGCGGATGAAAAACTGTTTTTT	CASSQADADEKLFF
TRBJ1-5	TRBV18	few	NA	TGTGCCAGCTCCTCTGCGGGTAACAATCAGCCCCAGCATTTT	CASSSAGNNQPQHF
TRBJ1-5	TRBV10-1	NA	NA	TGCGCCAGCAGTGAACCCGTAAGCAATCAGCCCCAGCATTTT	CASSEPVSNQPQHF
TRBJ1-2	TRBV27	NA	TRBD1	TGTGCCAGCAGTTTAAAGAGGGACAGCGGCTACACCTTC	CASSLKRDSGYTF
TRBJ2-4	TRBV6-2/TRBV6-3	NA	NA	TGTGCCAGCAGTTACGGGGGGGCGCAAGTCATTCAGTACTTC	CASSYGGAQVIQYF
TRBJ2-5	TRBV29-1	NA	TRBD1	TGCAGCGTTCCCGGACAGGACCAAGAGACCCAGTACTTC	CSVPGQDQETQYF
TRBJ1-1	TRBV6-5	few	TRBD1	TGTGCCAGCAGTTACTCGAGGTCGCAGGGGGCCGGTGGGGCTTTCTTT	CASSYSRSQGAGGAFF
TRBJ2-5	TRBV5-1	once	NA	TGCGCCAGCAGCCGACCGGCGGCAGGCCCCTTGGAGACCCAGTACTTC	CASSRPAAGPLETQYF
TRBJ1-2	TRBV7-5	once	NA	TGTGCCAGAAGCTTATCTCCAGGGCTGTCTAACTATGGCTACACCTTC	CARSLSPGLSNYGYTF
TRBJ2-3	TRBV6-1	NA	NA	TGTGCCAGCAGTGGAGCTTTTGGGGGGAAGAGGGCCACAGATACGCAGTATTTT	CASSGAFGGKRATDTQYF
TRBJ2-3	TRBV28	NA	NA	TGTGCCAGCAGCCCCTCCCTTCGGGCCCTTACAGATACGCAGTATTTT	CASSPSLRALTDTQYF
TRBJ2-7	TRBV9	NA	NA	TGTGCCAGCAGCGTAGATTTAGGGCCCTCCTACGAGCAGTACTTC	CASSVDLGPSYEQYF
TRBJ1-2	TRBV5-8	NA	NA	TGTGCCAGCAGCCCCCCCGGGGGAAGAATCAACTATGGCTACACCTTC	CASSPPGGRINYGYTF
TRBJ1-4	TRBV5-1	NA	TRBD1	TGCGCCAGCAGCTCCCGGGACAGGGGGCACCATGAAAAACTGTTTTTT	CASSSRDRGHHEKLFF